A selection of T cell receptor beta chains follows, all from one sample in a study of blood T cells in healthy people across ages. TCRdb used MiXCR to reprocess the 5' RACE reads, holding one entry per CDR3 protein. The data show some 710,000 distinct CDR3 sequences, with about half seen just once and 15% to 20% held by the top ten. The material sequenced was blood. These receptors all stem from a man at least 80 years old in good health. CDR3s include the opening cysteine and the closing phenylalanine or tryptophan. Each record gives: D gene, clone size, J gene, V gene, CDR3 DNA, CDR3 protein. A D gene is named only where the DNA matches it firmly. Part of the rows lack a size; the others show once, few, many or a class for expanded clones.

>TRBD1|-|TRBJ2-7|TRBV24-1
TGTGCCACCAGTAAACGACCCCGGGACAGCCCATACGAGCAGTACTTC
CATSKRPRDSPYEQYF
>-|-|TRBJ1-5|TRBV6-6
TGTGCCACCCGAGGTTCGGGGGATCAGCCCCAGCATTTT
CATRGSGDQPQHF
>TRBD2|-|TRBJ2-1|TRBV28
TGTGCCAGCGCCAATAGCGGGATATTTTATGAGCAGTTCTTC
CASANSGIFYEQFF
>-|-|TRBJ2-5|TRBV12-3/TRBV12-4
TGTGCCAGCACGCGGGGGCGAGAAGAGACCCAGTACTTC
CASTRGREETQYF
>-|-|TRBJ2-5|TRBV12-3/TRBV12-4
TGTGCCAGCAGTTTAGGAAGGAGAAGGGGGACCCAGTACTTC
CASSLGRRRGTQYF
>TRBD2|once|TRBJ2-1|TRBV12-3/TRBV12-4
TGTGCCAGCAGTCTTGGTCAGTGGGACTACAGTGAGCAGTTCTTC
CASSLGQWDYSEQFF
>-|-|TRBJ1-2|TRBV28
TGTGCCAGCAATTTCCCTCGACGGGGCCGCATTGCCTATGGCTACACCTTC
CASNFPRRGRIAYGYTF
>TRBD1|many|TRBJ1-2|TRBV7-2
TGTGCCAGCAGCATCGACAGGGGGCGTGGCTACACCTTC
CASSIDRGRGYTF
>TRBD1|few|TRBJ2-5|TRBV5-4
TGTGCCAGCAGCCTGTACCGGACAGGGAGTAAAGAGACCCAGTACTTC
CASSLYRTGSKETQYF
>-|-|TRBJ2-3|TRBV3-1
TGTGCCAGCAGCCTTCCCTACTCAGGGCTAGCAGATACGCAGTATTTT
CASSLPYSGLADTQYF
>-|-|TRBJ2-7|TRBV9
TGTGCCAGCAGCGTAGCTACGGCAGGGGAACCCTACGAGCAGTACTTC
CASSVATAGEPYEQYF
>TRBD2|-|TRBJ2-3|TRBV7-3
TGTGCCAGCAGCTCGGGGACTAGCGGGAGTGGAGATACGCAGTATTTT
CASSSGTSGSGDTQYF
>TRBD1|-|TRBJ1-2|TRBV20-1
TGCAGTGCTAGTCGGGACAGTACTTCATTGGGGGACTATGGCTACACCTTC
CSASRDSTSLGDYGYTF